This T cell receptor (beta chain) is from a study of breast tumors, draining lymph nodes, adjacent tissues. Broader study findings: That most tumor T cells come from lymph nodes remained unproven.

Breast cancer patients provided tissue from their axillary draining lymph nodes. This clonotype was observed a single time. What it recognizes is unknown. Sequence at one end of the junction differs from germline and may be a read error. TCRdb reprocessed the multiplex PCR reads with MiXCR, giving one entry per CDR3 protein. The sample records 160,000 or so distinct CDR3 sequences, about 34% being singletons. Sequencing input: axillary lymph node tissue. The TCR comes from a female donor with breast cancer. Some clones in this sample may be carry-over from other donors' samples.

CDR3 sequence reads: CASSVALAEGQGSYDYTF. CDR3 nucleotides: TGTGCCAGCAGCGTAGCCCTGGCGGAAGGACAGGGATCCTATGACTACACCTTC. The chain recombines TRBV9 with TRBJ1-2, with 8 bases lining up with TRBD1. The CDR3 has 18 residues. Germline CDR1 SGDLS, CDR2 YYNGEE.